This T cell receptor (beta chain) was observed in a study of cytomegalovirus exposure and HLA in healthy donors. PCR amplification relied on 60 Vbeta primers (plus 13 Jbeta primers). The method was immunoSEQ multiplex PCR; TCRdb's version includes in-frame clones alone and lacks a portion of them. The sample contains about 200,000 clones, 65% to 90% of which appear only once. To note about this clone: The target antigen is unknown.

The CDR3 is 17 amino acids. The J segment lost 5 bases and the V segment lost 4 bases, leaving 15 bases of the junction unmatched. In germline, CDR1 is MNHNS, CDR2 SASEGT. Points from the study as a whole: With later analysis, a missense DCLRE1C variant became linked to TCR beta V- and J-gene trimming.

This receptor was taken from a girl aged 10 to 17 in good health and CMV-seronegative. Specimen: PBMCs. V usage is TRBV6-1 and J usage is TRBJ2-7, with TRBD2 matching 9 bases. The CDR3 DNA reads TGTGCCAGCAGTGTGGGGCGGCGGGGGGGCGTATCCCACGAGCAGTACTTC. Translated, it gives CASSVGRRGGVSHEQYF.